The 6 T cell receptor beta chains below come from one sample, sequenced in a study. TCRdb ran MiXCR on the 5' RACE reads and lists one entry per CDR3 protein. Of thousands of distinct CDR3 sequences in the sample, around 31% were seen once. The sample was naive CD4+ T cells sorted from a lymph node. Subset of the sample: naive CD4+ T cells, CD4+CD45RA+CD25-. The receptors here all came from a female donor with breast cancer.

Concerning this clonotype: This could be a read error, since a much larger clone is one nucleotide away. Because the CDR3 is missing its conserved closing phenylalanine or tryptophan, this is likely a read error. CDR3 sequence (DNA): TGTGCCAGCAGCTTTCCTACAGGGGGCGCGGAAAATGAGCAGTTCCTC. This translates into CASSFPTGGAENEQFL. The chain is built from TRBV7-2 and TRBJ2-1; 9 nucleotides match TRBD1. CDR1 and CDR2 from the germline V gene are SGHTA and FQGNSA. This CDR3 spans 16 amino acids. Germline trimming cut 3 bases from V and 7 bases from J; bases unmatched to any gene: 10.

This clonotype was recorded a few times. Being one base from a much bigger clone, this may be a read error. The rearrangement joins TRBV29-1 to TRBJ2-5; D unclear. V was pared by 4 bases and J by 2 bases, with 11 bases between. The germline V gene has CDR1 SQVTM and CDR2 ANQGSEA. The CDR3 contains 13 residues. CDR3 region: CSVGGSVQETQYF. The CDR3 nucleotides are TGCAGCGTTGGAGGATCGGTTCAAGAGACCCAGTACTTC.

The rearrangement links TRBV9 to TRBJ2-1; a possible D gene is TRBD2 (6 bases). The CDR3 length is 12 residues. CDR1 is SGDLS and CDR2 is YYNGEE in the germline V gene. Trimming stripped 4 bases from V and 7 bases from J, with 9 bases between. The CDR3 sequence is CASSTSGNEQFF. CDR3 coding DNA: TGTGCCAGCAGCACCAGCGGGAATGAGCAGTTCTTC.

With respect to this clonotype: This may arise from a read error, as a much more abundant clone is one base away. The genes are TRBV7-2 and TRBJ2-3, with D tentatively TRBD1 (6 bases). This CDR3 is 14 amino acids long. CDR1 is SGHTA and CDR2 is FQGNSA in the germline V gene. Trimming cost V 5 bases and J 6 bases, with 15 bases left between them. The CDR3 DNA is TGTGCCAGCAGCGTTACAGGGCCGGGGGATACGCAGTATTTT. This sequence encodes CASSVTGPGDTQYF.

The gene calls are TRBV27 and TRBJ1-6, with D possibly matching TRBD1 (6 bases). CDR1 is MNHEY, CDR2 SMNVEV, per germline (reference sequence). The V end was cut by 11 bases, the J end by 11 bases, with 19 bases between. The CDR3 covers 13 residues. The CDR3 here is CASRIQGYTPLHF. CDR3 DNA: TGTGCCTCAAGGATACAGGGCTATACACCCCTCCACTTT.

This clonotype was recorded a few times. This chain connects TRBV6-2 or TRBV6-3 to TRBJ1-1; no definite D call. V lost 6 bases, J lost 7 bases, and 12 bases lay in between. The CDR3 spans 12 residues. The germline CDR1 and CDR2 sequences are MNHEY and SVGEGT. CDR3 nucleotides: TGTGCCAGCAGCTCCCAGGCTCTTGAAGCTTTCTTT. Residues: CASSSQALEAFF.